Below, 22 T cell receptor beta chains from the same sample are listed, as sequenced in a study of blood T cell repertoires in COVID-19. This table comes from immunoSEQ multiplex PCR, and its TCRdb copy is limited to in-frame clones, with some not included. The repertoire holds 240,000 or so clones, around 86% seen once, with roughly 1.9% in the top ten. What was sequenced was peripheral blood. The receptors were gathered from a man aged 25-40 years who had recovered from COVID-19.

V and J are TRBV9 and TRBJ2-3, with D possibly being TRBD1 (6 bases). Germline CDR1 SGDLS, CDR2 YYNGEE. The CDR3 has 17 residues. The V and J ends lost 4 bases and 5 bases respectively, with 23 bases between them. The CDR3 loop is CASSTYTGTTGKDTQYF. CDR3 coding DNA: TGTGCCAGCAGCACCTACACCGGGACAACCGGGAAAGATACGCAGTATTTT.

The CDR3 here is CASSRTGQIYEAFF. The CDR3 DNA reads TGTGCCAGTAGTAGGACGGGACAGATATATGAAGCTTTCTTT. The chain uses TRBV19 and TRBJ1-1, with 7 bases identical to TRBD1. CDR3 length: 14 residues. Germline V gene data show CDR1 as LNHDA and CDR2 as SQIVND (reference sequence). With V trimmed by 4 bases and J by 7 bases, 9 bases remained unmatched.

V gene TRBV2 combines with J gene TRBJ1-2; no firm D call. CDR3 size: 11 residues. With 10 bases removed from V and 4 bases from J, the gap between germline ends came to 10 bases. Germline lookup yields CDR1 SNHLY and CDR2 FYNNEI. The CDR3, as DNA: TGTGCCACCGGGGAGATCTATGGCTACACCTTC. It is translated as CATGEIYGYTF. Variable domain in full (rest from reference TRBV2 and TRBJ1-2): EPEVTQTPSHQVTQMGQEVILRCVPISNHLYFYWYRQILGQKVEFLVSFYNNEISEKSEIFDDQFSVERPDGSNFTLKIRSTKLEDSAMYFCATGEIYGYTFGSGTRLTVV.

The chain couples TRBV11-2 to TRBJ1-5; D gene uncertain. Per germline, CDR1 SGHAT and CDR2 FQNNGV. CDR3 length equals 17 residues. V lost 1 base and J 3 bases, leaving 16 bases between the germline ends. CDR3 protein: CASSLARLDGFNQPQHF. DNA of the CDR3: TGTGCCAGCAGCTTAGCACGCCTCGACGGGTTCAATCAGCCCCAGCATTTT.

This sequence joins TRBV5-1 and TRBJ2-5; a possible D gene is TRBD1 (6 bases). Trimming removed 0 bases from V and 3 bases from J, with 9 bases in between. CDR3 length: 14 residues. Germline-derived CDR1 and CDR2 are SGHRS and YFSETQ. The CDR3 DNA reads as TGCGCCAGCAGCTTGGTGGGGGCAGAAGAGACCCAGTACTTC. Translating it yields CASSLVGAEETQYF. The complete variable domain, with remaining parts taken from reference TRBV5-1 and TRBJ2-5, reads KAGVTQTPRYLIKTRGQQVTLSCSPISGHRSVSWYQQTPGQGLQFLFEYFSETQRNKGNFPGRFSGRQFSNSRSEMNVSTLELGDSALYLCASSLVGAEETQYFGPGTRLLVL.

The chain employs TRBV7-9 and TRBJ1-2; no definite D call. V shed 3 bases and J shed 6 bases, with 20 bases lying between them. This CDR3 comprises 16 residues. Germline V gene sequence: CDR1 SEHNR, CDR2 FQNEAQ (reference sequence). CDR3 sequence: CASSFMEGGQRNGYTF. The CDR3 region has the DNA TGTGCCAGCAGCTTTATGGAGGGAGGGCAGAGGAATGGCTACACCTTC.

The chain recombines TRBV23-1 with TRBJ2-7, with a weak D call TRBD1 (5 bases). TRBV23-1 is placed among ORFs of uncertain function. The CDR3 covers 17 residues. V was clipped by 2 bases and J by 2 bases, with 19 bases between them. This CDR3 reads CASSQGRQLQFPYEQYV. The DNA of the CDR3 is TGCGCCAGCAGTCAAGGTAGACAGTTACAATTTCCCTACGAGCAGTACGTC.

The rearrangement links TRBV3-1 (or the pseudogene TRBV3-2) to TRBJ2-5; 9 bases are shared with TRBD1. Germline assignment: CDR1 LGHDT and CDR2 YNNKEL (reference sequence). The CDR3 covers 19 residues. The junction had 15 bases not matched to a gene; V was cut back by 1 base and J by 3 bases. This chain's CDR3 is CASSQAPGGTGRGKETQYF. Here the CDR3 DNA reads TGTGCCAGCAGCCAAGCCCCGGGCGGGACAGGGAGGGGGAAAGAGACCCAGTACTTC.

This chain uses TRBV3-1 (or the pseudogene TRBV3-2) with TRBJ1-3; D perhaps matches TRBD1 (5 bases). This CDR3 contains 15 residues. CDR1 is LGHDT, CDR2 YNNKEL, per germline (reference sequence). The germline V and J ends were trimmed by 0 bases and 7 bases, with 13 bases remaining between them. CDR3 DNA sequence: TGTGCCAGCAGCCAAGATTTGGGGCTTTGGAACACCATATATTTT. The encoded protein is CASSQDLGLWNTIYF.

There are a few counts of this clone. The genes are TRBV4-2 and TRBJ1-4; TRBD1 matches at 7 bases. The J segment lost 8 bases and the V segment lost 0 bases, leaving 6 bases of the junction unmatched. Per the germline V gene, CDR1 is LGHNA and CDR2 is YNFKEQ. CDR3 length: 15 amino acids. CDR3 sequence: CASSQEGQRQEKLFF. DNA of the CDR3: TGTGCCAGCAGCCAAGAGGGACAGAGACAGGAAAAACTGTTTTTT.

The chain is built from TRBV4-2 and TRBJ2-5; 10 positions agree with TRBD2. The CDR3 sequence is 16 residues long. V shed 0 bases and J 4 bases; nucleotides not matched to a gene: 5. CDR1 is LGHNA, CDR2 YNFKEQ, per germline. For the CDR3, the DNA is TGTGCCAGCAGCCAAGATCCCAGCGGGGGGGCAGAGACCCAGTACTTC. Protein sequence: CASSQDPSGGAETQYF.

The V gene is TRBV2, the J gene TRBJ2-5; D remains unclear. The germline V gene encodes CDR1 SNHLY and CDR2 FYNNEI. This CDR3 is 13 amino acids long. Between the trimmed V and J ends, which lost 6 bases and 5 bases, there was a span of 13 bases. CDR3: CASSQVLGETQYF. CDR3 bases: TGTGCCAGCAGCCAAGTTCTAGGCGAGACCCAGTACTTC.

The chain links TRBV7-8 to TRBJ1-1; D call uncertain. The germline gives CDR1 SGHVS, CDR2 FQNEAQ. The CDR3 covers 12 residues. The V gene lost 1 base and the J gene lost 3 bases, with 3 bases spanning the gap. The CDR3 DNA reads as TGTGCCAGCAGCTTAGACTACACTGAAGCTTTCTTT. Translation gives CASSLDYTEAFF.

This clone appeared a single time. Sequence at one end of the junction differs from germline and may be a read error. The V gene is TRBV19, the J gene TRBJ2-1; TRBD1 agrees at 9 bases. The germline gives CDR1 LNHDA, CDR2 SQIVND (reference sequence). This CDR3 has 16 residues. The CDR3 loop reads CTSSSPTGGFYNEQFF. In DNA form, the CDR3 reads TGTACCAGTAGTTCCCCCACAGGGGGCTTCTACAATGAGCAGTTCTTC.

This sequence joins TRBV6-1 and TRBJ2-7, with 7 bases that match TRBD1. V lost 0 bases and J lost 0; bases outside the gene matches: 2. Germline CDR1 MNHNS, CDR2 SASEGT. The length of the CDR3 is 15 residues. For the CDR3, the DNA is TGTGCCAGCAGTGAAGCATGGGACAGCTCCTACGAGCAGTACTTC. Translation: CASSEAWDSSYEQYF.

This chain links TRBV5-1 with TRBJ2-2; 7 bases align to TRBD2. The CDR3 is 14 residues long. The V and J ends lost 0 bases and 7 bases, in that order; junction bases with no gene match: 3. Germline values: CDR1 SGHRS, CDR2 YFSETQ. CDR3: CASSLGTRDGELFF. The CDR3 region has the DNA TGCGCCAGCAGCTTGGGGACTAGAGACGGGGAGCTGTTTTTT.

This chain links TRBV19 with TRBJ2-7; the D gene is possibly TRBD1 (7 bases). The V end was cut by 10 bases, the J end by 2 bases, with 18 bases between. CDR1 and CDR2 from the germline V gene are LNHDA and SQIVND (reference sequence). CDR3 length: 14 residues. CDR3 loop: CATTAGTETYEQYF. DNA of the CDR3: TGTGCCACCACCGCGGGGACAGAAACCTACGAGCAGTACTTC.

The sample holds a few counts of this clone. The CDR3 DNA reads as TGTGCCAGCAGCAAACCGGGACAGGGATGGGAGCAGTACTTC. It specifies CASSKPGQGWEQYF. The gene calls are TRBV3-1 (or the pseudogene TRBV3-2) and TRBJ2-7, with TRBD1 matching over 9 bases. The V gene's germline CDR1 is LGHDT and CDR2 YNNKEL (reference sequence). The V segment lost 5 bases and the J segment 7 bases; nucleotides outside the gene matches: 9. CDR3 length: 14 amino acids.

V and J are TRBV18 and TRBJ1-1, with 7 bases that match TRBD1. The V and J ends lost 6 bases and 1 base, in that order; junction bases with no gene match: 8. This CDR3 has 15 amino acids. Germline values: CDR1 KGHSH, CDR2 LQKENI. The chain's CDR3 is CASSSSTGANTEAFF. CDR3 coding DNA: TGTGCCAGCTCCAGCTCCACAGGGGCGAACACTGAAGCTTTCTTT.

This chain connects TRBV9 to TRBJ1-6; 7 bases line up with TRBD1. The V gene's germline CDR1 is SGDLS and CDR2 YYNGEE. The trim removed 4 bases at V and 7 bases at J, leaving 5 bases unmatched. The CDR3 loop spans 14 amino acids. The CDR3 nucleotides read TGTGCCAGCAGCCTACAGGGGTGGAATTCACCCCTCCACTTT. This codes for CASSLQGWNSPLHF.

The chain joins TRBV12-3 or TRBV12-4 to TRBJ1-5; tentatively, D is TRBD1 (6 bases). This CDR3 region has 13 residues. The V end was cut by 4 bases, the J end by 7 bases, with 11 bases between. The CDR3 is CASSSGGRQPQHF. For the CDR3, the DNA is TGTGCCAGCAGTTCCGGGGGGCGCCAGCCCCAGCATTTT.

The rearrangement links TRBV7-3 to TRBJ2-7; 12 bases are a match to TRBD2. V was pared by 5 bases and J by 3 bases, with 5 bases of the junction left unmatched. The CDR3 loop spans 15 amino acids. Germline loops: CDR1 SGHTA, CDR2 FQGTGA. The CDR3 region has the DNA TGTGCCAGCAGCGCTCTAGCGGGGGGGTTCTACGAGCAGTACTTC. This sequence encodes CASSALAGGFYEQYF. Together with reference TRBV7-3 and TRBJ2-7, the CDR3 gives the full variable domain: GAGVSQTPSNKVTEKGKYVELRCDPISGHTALYWYRQSLGQGPEFLIYFQGTGAADDSGLPNDRFFAVRPEGSVSTLKIQRTERGDSAVYLCASSALAGGFYEQYFGPGTRLTVT.